The entry that follows covers one T cell receptor beta chain sequence. The antigen is unknown. The data were taken from a study of T cell responses to AZD1222 COVID-19 vaccine. Study-level background: Second doses at about 4 or about 12 weeks were pooled. Notes on the study in general: Nearly half of spike-specific TCRs reportedly target unmutated variant regions. In a largely white British group with more females than males, clonal diversity was possibly underestimated. Of the AZD1222 recipients, only five to seven were seropositive at baseline.

This table comes from immunoSEQ multiplex PCR, and its TCRdb copy is limited to in-frame clones, with some not included. Among approximately 80,000 clones listed, 80% to 90% were seen once. Germline-derived CDR1 and CDR2 are SGHRS and YFSETQ. Trimming shortened V by 2 bases and J by 0 bases, and 9 bases separated the two germline ends. This CDR3 is built from 15 residues. This chain joins TRBV5-1 and TRBJ1-3; the D is unclear. The specimen was peripheral blood, collected on day 0 of AZD1222 vaccination. This receptor was taken from an adult in good health. The chain's CDR3 is CASSFSGASGNTIYF. DNA of the CDR3: TGCGCCAGCAGCTTCTCCGGTGCCTCTGGAAACACCATATATTTT.